This passage covers 21 T cell receptor beta chains from one sample sequenced in a study of tumor-infiltrating lymphocytes in primary liver carcinoma (TCRdb year 2017). Sequencing instrument: Illumina HiSeq 2500. TCRbeta-specific cDNA was reverse-transcribed from about 0.45 ug total RNA using a constant-region primer and ProtoScript II reverse transcriptase. Three nested multiplex PCR rounds, following a slightly modified ARM-PCR procedure, were used to build the TCRbeta libraries. The first two PCR rounds used multiplex TRBV1-TRBV30 forward primers with a Cbeta reverse primer, each for approximately 9 cycles. The raw public data were reprocessed by TCRdb itself: fastp quality trimming at Q25, MiXCR clonotype calling, in-frame beta chains only. For every CDR3 protein sequence, its rows merge into one entry that carries the most common genes and DNA. The sample records roughly 190,000 distinct CDR3 sequences, about 85% of which are singletons. The ten largest account for around a sixth of the sample.

Total RNA and DNA were co-extracted without cell sorting from about 19-30 mg of bulk tissue using the AllPrep DNA/RNA mini kit. Sequencing was carried out using tumor tissue from primary liver carcinoma. All receptors come from a man aged 35 to 55 with primary liver carcinoma and hepatitis B virus infection.

Concerning this clonotype itself: One junction end disagrees with the germline gene, perhaps due to a read error. This chain connects TRBV11-2 to TRBJ2-5; D remains unclear. This CDR3 has 15 residues. Germline V CDR1 and CDR2: SGHAT, FQNNGV. The CDR3 here is CTSSPVVLVPETQNF. The CDR3 nucleotides are TGTACCAGCAGCCCCGTCGTGCTAGTCCCAGAGACCCAGAACTTC.

A word on this clonotype: An end of the junction does not agree with germline; a read error may underlie this. The chain employs TRBV6-5 and TRBJ2-7; perhaps TRBD2 as D (5 bases). The J call may be wrong; the DNA end is better matched by TRBJ2-1. Germline CDR1 is MNHEY and CDR2 is SVGAGI. The CDR3 sequence is 14 residues long. CDR3: CASSSPGAGYEQFF. For the CDR3, the DNA is TGCGCCAGCAGTTCCCCGGGCGCGGGCTACGAGCAGTTCTTC.

About this clonotype: Its ends do not fully match the called genes, so a read error is possible. The V and J genes are TRBV11-2 and TRBJ2-3, with D tentatively TRBD1 (5 bases). Germline CDR1 and CDR2: SGHAT and FQNNGV. The CDR3 has 16 amino acids. The CDR3 coding sequence is TGTGCCACCAGCAGAAGAAGTACAGGAAACACAGATACGCAGTACTTT. This sequence encodes CATSRRSTGNTDTQYF.

The gene calls are TRBV28 and TRBJ2-4; tentatively, D is TRBD1 (5 bases). The CDR3 sequence is 14 residues long. The germline CDR1 and CDR2 sequences are MDHEN and SYDVKM. V was trimmed by 6 bases and J by 1 base, leaving 10 bases between them. The DNA of the CDR3 is TGTGCCAGCAGGGTGGGGCCGGCCAAAAACATTCAGTACTTC. Translating it yields CASRVGPAKNIQYF.

As to this clonotype: One junction end does not reproduce the germline sequence, and a read error may be involved. The chain couples TRBV11-1 to TRBJ2-1, with D tentatively TRBD1 or TRBD2 (5 bases each). The CDR3 length is 15 residues. CDR1 SGHAT and CDR2 FQDESV come from the germline V gene (reference sequence). Here the CDR3 reads CASSFRGPLDNEQSF. The CDR3 DNA reads TGTGCCAGCAGTTTCCGGGGACCGCTGGACAATGAGCAGTCCTTC.

In the case of this clonotype: Here the CDR3 omits its conserved ending phenylalanine or tryptophan, so a read error is the likely source. The limits of the CDR3 on the DNA are not certain, so only TCRdb's listed CDR3 is given. The chain joins TRBV12-3 or TRBV12-4 to TRBJ1-2; TRBD1 is taken as the D call from the table, unchecked against the DNA. Counting both end residues, the CDR3 totals 12 amino acids. CDR3 protein: CAIGQRVDGYAL.

Remarks on this clonotype: One end of the junction varies from germline; a read error may be responsible. V usage is TRBV11-3 and J usage is TRBJ2-3, with D maybe TRBD1 (7 bases). The CDR3 has 15 residues. Looked up from germline, CDR1 is SGHNT and CDR2 is YENEEA. The CDR3 sequence is CASSLKTGRSGTHYF. In nucleotides, the CDR3 is TGTGCCAGCAGCTTAAAGACAGGGAGGAGCGGTACGCATTATTTT.

This clonotype appeared a few times. A read error may produce the germline difference seen at one junction end. The chain links TRBV11-2 to TRBJ2-5, with D possibly TRBD2 on 5 matching bases. The CDR3 consists of 12 residues. Germline CDR1 and CDR2: SGHAT and FQNNGV. The CDR3 is CVSSLEGVAQYF. The CDR3 nucleotides are TGTGTTAGCAGTCTAGAGGGTGTGGCCCAATACTTC. Based on the CDR3 plus reference TRBV11-2 and TRBJ2-5, the full variable domain is EAGVAQSPRYKIIEKRQSVAFWCNPISGHATLYWYQQILGQGPKLLIQFQNNGVVDDSQLPKDRFSAERLKGVDSTLKIQPAKLEDSAVYLCVSSLEGVAQYFGPGTRLLVL.

This clonotype came up many times. V gene TRBV7-9 combines with J gene TRBJ2-1; 10 positions agree with TRBD2. Germline loops: CDR1 SEHNR, CDR2 FQNEAQ (reference sequence). The CDR3 length is 16 residues. V shed 0 bases and J 2 bases; nucleotides not matched to a gene: 1. DNA of the CDR3: TGTGCCAGCAGCTTAGCCCTAGCGGGGGCCTACAATGAGCAGTTCTTC. Its translation is CASSLALAGAYNEQFF.

Concerning this clonotype itself: This clone may be a read error of a much larger clone one base away. The chain combines TRBV28 with TRBJ1-1, with D uncertain. Germline-derived CDR1 and CDR2 are MDHEN and SYDVKM. The CDR3 contains 13 residues. This CDR3 reads CAVVPEMNTEDFF. The DNA for the CDR3 is TGTGCCGTCGTTCCTGAAATGAACACTGAAGATTTCTTT.

With regard to this clonotype: Relative to the germline gene, one junction end is altered; a read error may explain this. The chain links TRBV6-2 or TRBV6-3 to TRBJ2-1, with 9 bases identical to TRBD2. The CDR3 covers 15 residues. Germline CDR1 and CDR2: MNHEY and SVGEGT. The CDR3 loop is CASLQSGRPDNEQFF. CDR3 DNA sequence: TGCGCCAGCTTACAAAGCGGGAGGCCCGACAATGAGCAGTTCTTC.

At least ten counts were recorded for this clonotype. This chain links TRBV29-1 with TRBJ2-3; D may be TRBD2 (7 bases). V lost 0 bases to trimming and J lost 1 base, with 14 bases between them. The CDR3 consists of 16 residues. Germline V gives CDR1 SQVTM, CDR2 ANQGSEA. The CDR3 is CSVEDRGGRGTDTQYF. The CDR3 region has the DNA TGCAGCGTTGAAGATCGCGGGGGCCGGGGCACAGATACGCAGTATTTT.

The V and J genes are TRBV11-2 and TRBJ2-3; TRBD2 matches at 10 bases. The CDR3 extends over 17 amino acids. V shed 7 bases, J shed 7 bases, and the junction held 17 bases outside the gene matches. The germline gives CDR1 SGHAT, CDR2 FQNNGV. CDR3 sequence reads: CASTEQGSSGSSNTQYF. CDR3 in DNA: TGTGCCAGCACCGAACAGGGTTCTAGCGGGAGCTCAAATACGCAGTATTTT.

This clonotype appeared many times. The chain combines TRBV10-1 with TRBJ2-7; D remains unclear. This CDR3 contains 13 residues. CDR1 and CDR2 (germline): WNHNN, SYGVQD (reference sequence). V lost 3 bases and J 3 bases, leaving 9 bases between the germline ends. The DNA of the CDR3 is TGCGCCAGCAGTGAAGGCAGCTACTACGAGCAGTACTTC. Amino acid sequence: CASSEGSYYEQYF.

V and J are TRBV29-1 and TRBJ2-1, with TRBD2 matching 7 bases. The germline gives CDR1 SQVTM, CDR2 ANQGSEA. The CDR3 runs 14 residues. J gave up 0 bases and V 8 bases, and 7 bases lay outside the gene matches. The CDR3 DNA is TGCAGCAACCAAGCGGGAAACTCCTACAATGAGCAGTTCTTC. As protein: CSNQAGNSYNEQFF.

This clonotype was observed once. Germline is not matched at one junction end, which may reflect a read error. This chain links TRBV11-1 with TRBJ2-7; weak D call: TRBD2 (6 bases). CDR3 length: 15 residues. Germline lookup yields CDR1 SGHAT and CDR2 FQDESV (reference sequence). Written as DNA, the CDR3 is TGTGCCAGTAGTTCATCCCGGGACTCCTCCCACGAGCAGTACTTC. The encoded protein is CASSSSRDSSHEQYF.

The V and J genes are TRBV29-1 and TRBJ1-2, with D perhaps TRBD1 (5 bases). The germline V gene encodes CDR1 SQVTM and CDR2 ANQGSEA. The CDR3 covers 18 residues. Trimming took 8 bases from V and 1 from J, leaving 29 bases between them. CDR3 amino acids: CSFRAPTGTQVVNYGYTF. Written as DNA, the CDR3 is TGCAGCTTTAGGGCACCAACAGGAACTCAGGTGGTTAACTATGGCTACACCTTC. Based on the CDR3 plus reference TRBV29-1 and TRBJ1-2, the full variable domain is SAVISQKPSRDICQRGTSLTIQCQVDSQVTMMFWYRQQPGQSLTLIATANQGSEATYESGFVIDKFPISRPNLTFSTLTVSNMSPEDSSIYLCSFRAPTGTQVVNYGYTFGSGTRLTVV.

The V gene is TRBV6-2 or TRBV6-3, the J gene TRBJ2-3; tentatively, D is TRBD2 (6 bases). Trimming cost V 9 bases and J 10 bases, with 20 bases left between them. CDR1 is MNHEY, CDR2 SVGEGT, per germline. The CDR3 has 13 amino acids. CDR3 residues: CASSAGSKTPQYF. The CDR3 bases are TGTGCCAGTTCCGCCGGGAGTAAAACCCCGCAGTATTTT.

For this clonotype: An end of the junction does not agree with germline; a read error may underlie this. This sequence joins TRBV5-6 and TRBJ2-7, with unresolved D. In germline, CDR1 is SGHDT, CDR2 YYEEEE. The CDR3 has 14 residues. CDR3 in DNA: TGTGTCAGCAGCTTATGGGGAAGCTCCTACGAGCAATATTTC. Protein sequence: CVSSLWGSSYEQYF.

Notes on this clonotype: A read error may account for a junction end that differs from germline. The chain combines TRBV12-3 or TRBV12-4 with TRBJ1-1; D is uncertain. The CDR3 has 14 amino acids. The CDR3 DNA reads TGTGCCAGCAGCCCCGGGAGGCAGAACACTGAGGCTTTCTTT. Protein product: CASSPGRQNTEAFF.

Turning to this clonotype: The junction departs from the called germline gene at one end, perhaps through a read error. V is TRBV29-1 and J is TRBJ2-1; 11 bases map to TRBD2. This CDR3 spans 15 amino acids. Germline CDR1 is SQVTM and CDR2 is ANQGSEA. The CDR3 DNA reads as TGTATCGTTGAACTAGCGGGAGTGTCCTACAATGAGCATTTCTTC. Protein: CIVELAGVSYNEHFF.